Shown below are 6 T cell receptor beta chains from a single sample sequenced in a study of cytotoxic CD8 clonotypes in ibrutinib-treated CLL. Generated by immunoSEQ multiplex PCR, the TCRdb table keeps only in-frame clones and is missing some. There are just over 200,000 clones in the sample; roughly 73% occur only once, and over 10% lies in the top ten. The sequences come from PBMCs, collected after 12 months of ibrutinib treatment. All receptors come from a human donor with chronic lymphocytic leukemia.

This chain uses TRBV30 with TRBJ1-1; D may be TRBD1 (6 bases). Trimming cost V 3 bases and J 3 bases, with 14 bases left between them. Germline loops: CDR1 GTSNPN, CDR2 SVGIG (reference sequence). CDR3 length: 14 amino acids. DNA for the CDR3: TGTGCCTGGAGGACAGGACCCGGCGACACTGAAGCTTTCTTT. Translating gives CAWRTGPGDTEAFF. Looking up the rest from reference TRBV30 and TRBJ1-1 gives the full variable domain: SQTIHQWPATLVQPVGSPLSLECTVEGTSNPNLYWYRQAAGRGLQLLFYSVGIGQISSEVPQNLSASRPQDRQFILSSKKLLLSDSGFYLCAWRTGPGDTEAFFGQGTRLTVV.

The chain is built from TRBV7-8 and TRBJ2-4; D remains ambiguous. Trimming shortened V by 5 bases and J by 7 bases, and 6 bases separated the two germline ends. The germline CDR1 and CDR2 sequences are SGHVS and FQNEAQ. The CDR3 contains 11 residues. The CDR3, as DNA: TGTGCCAGCAGCCTCGAGAACATTCAGTACTTC. Translated: CASSLENIQYF.

V is TRBV10-3 and J is TRBJ2-4, with 7 nucleotides matching TRBD1. This CDR3 contains 12 residues. Germline lookup yields CDR1 ENHRY and CDR2 SYGVKD. The trim removed 8 bases at V and 5 bases at J, leaving 3 bases unmatched. The CDR3: CAIGQGENIQYF. CDR3 DNA sequence: TGTGCCATCGGTCAGGGGGAAAACATTCAGTACTTC.

This chain joins TRBV7-3 and TRBJ1-2, with 9 bases matching TRBD1. CDR3 size: 15 residues. Germline V gives CDR1 SGHTA, CDR2 FQGTGA. Unmatched junction bases numbered 10, after V lost 5 bases and J lost 6 bases. DNA of the CDR3: TGTGCCAGCAGCAATCCCGGGACAGGGCAGGATGGCTACACCTTC. Translated, it gives CASSNPGTGQDGYTF.

This clone was seen only a few times. The chain couples TRBV25-1 to TRBJ2-5, with D tentatively TRBD1 or TRBD2 (6 bases each). Germline loops: CDR1 MGHDK, CDR2 SYGVNS. The CDR3 has 14 amino acids. Trimming took off 3 bases at V and 4 bases at J, with 12 bases between the two ends. CDR3: CASSEEGGGETQYF. CDR3 sequence (DNA): TGTGCCAGCAGTGAGGAGGGGGGAGGAGAGACCCAGTACTTC. Filled out from reference TRBV25-1 and TRBJ2-5, the complete variable domain reads EADIYQTPRYLVIGTGKKITLECSQTMGHDKMYWYQQDPGMELHLIHYSYGVNSTEKGDLSSESTVSRIRTEHFPLTLESARPSHTSQYLCASSEEGGGETQYFGPGTRLLVL.

This clone was observed a handful of times. The chain has TRBV6-5 and TRBJ1-5; 8 bases map to TRBD1. This CDR3 comprises 14 residues. Per germline, CDR1 MNHEY and CDR2 SVGAGI. V was clipped by 6 bases and J by 5 bases; unmatched bases: 6. The CDR3 region has the DNA TGTGCCAGCAGCGCTGGACAGGGCTATCAGCCCCAGCATTTT. Protein product: CASSAGQGYQPQHF.